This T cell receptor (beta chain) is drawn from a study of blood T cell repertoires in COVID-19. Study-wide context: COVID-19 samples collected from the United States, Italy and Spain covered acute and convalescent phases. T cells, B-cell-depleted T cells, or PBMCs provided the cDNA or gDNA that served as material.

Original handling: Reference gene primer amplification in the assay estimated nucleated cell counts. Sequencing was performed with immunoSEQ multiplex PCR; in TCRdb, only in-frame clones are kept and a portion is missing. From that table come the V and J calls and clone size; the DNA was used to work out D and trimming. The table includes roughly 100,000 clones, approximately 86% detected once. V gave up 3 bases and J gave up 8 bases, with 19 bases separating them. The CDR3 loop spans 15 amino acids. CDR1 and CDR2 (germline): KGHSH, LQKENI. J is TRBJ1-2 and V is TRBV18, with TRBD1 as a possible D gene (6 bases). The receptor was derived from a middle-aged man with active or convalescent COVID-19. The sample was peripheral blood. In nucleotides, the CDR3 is TGTGCCAGCTCACCCGGACAGCAGGTATCGGACGGCTACACCTTC. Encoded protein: CASSPGQQVSDGYTF.